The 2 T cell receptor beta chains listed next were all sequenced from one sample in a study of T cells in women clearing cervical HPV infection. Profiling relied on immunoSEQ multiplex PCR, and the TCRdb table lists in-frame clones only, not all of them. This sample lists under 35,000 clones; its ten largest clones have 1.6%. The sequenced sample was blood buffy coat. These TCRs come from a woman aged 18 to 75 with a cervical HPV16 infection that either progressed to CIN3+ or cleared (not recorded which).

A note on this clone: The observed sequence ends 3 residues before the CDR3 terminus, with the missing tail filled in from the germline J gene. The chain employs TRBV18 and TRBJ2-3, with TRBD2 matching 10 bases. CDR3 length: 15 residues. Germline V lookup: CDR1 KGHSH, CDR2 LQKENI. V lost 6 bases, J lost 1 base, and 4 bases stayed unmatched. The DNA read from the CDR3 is TGTGCCAGCTCTCCTGGACTAGCGGGCACAGATACG. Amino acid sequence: CASSPGLAGTDT. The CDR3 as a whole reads CASSPGLAGTDTQYF.

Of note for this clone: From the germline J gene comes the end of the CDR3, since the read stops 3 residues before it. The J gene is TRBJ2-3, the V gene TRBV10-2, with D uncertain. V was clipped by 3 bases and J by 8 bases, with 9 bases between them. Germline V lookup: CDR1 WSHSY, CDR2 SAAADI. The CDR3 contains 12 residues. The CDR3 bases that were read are TGCGCCAGCAGTGACACTACAATTACG. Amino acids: CASSDTTIT. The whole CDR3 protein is CASSDTTITQYF.